The 32 T cell receptor beta chains presented below share a single source sample, sequenced in a study of patients and donors after allogeneic stem cell transplantation. TCRdb re-called the RT-PCR reads with MiXCR, one entry per CDR3 protein. The profile shows about 960,000 distinct CDR3 sequences, roughly 18% of them singletons. Input material: blood, either unsorted or a sorted T cell fraction (not recorded which). The receptors were gathered from a human donor who was either an allogeneic HSCT recipient or a stem cell or donor lymphocyte infusion donor (not recorded which). It is not recorded whose cells these are; they may come from a transplant donor.

This clonotype has only a few counts. The rearrangement joins TRBV5-5 to TRBJ1-5; D is possibly TRBD1 (6 bases). V was cut by 0 bases and J by 2 bases, with 18 bases left in between. The CDR3 runs 18 residues. Germline CDR1 SGHKS, CDR2 YYEKEE (reference sequence). CDR3 sequence: CASSLASDRGTGNQPQHF. As DNA, the CDR3 is TGTGCCAGCAGCTTGGCCTCAGATAGGGGGACGGGCAATCAGCCCCAGCATTTT.

Many counts were recorded for this clonotype. The chain joins TRBV12-3 or TRBV12-4 to TRBJ2-5; a weak D match, TRBD1 (6 bases). There are 13 residues in the CDR3. V was shortened by 6 bases and J by 1 base, with 9 bases between the two germline ends. Written as DNA, the CDR3 is TGTGCCAGCAGGACAGGCCTCCAAGAGACCCAGTACTTC. It codes for CASRTGLQETQYF.

The chain carries TRBV4-3 and TRBJ1-5, with a weak D call TRBD1 (6 bases). The CDR3 contains 15 residues. Germline CDR1 is LGHNA and CDR2 is YSLEER. Trimming left V 1 base short and J 5 bases short, with 12 bases between. The CDR3: CASSQVYRADQPQHF. The DNA of the CDR3 is TGCGCCAGCAGCCAAGTCTACAGGGCCGATCAGCCCCAGCATTTT.

The chain has TRBV4-1 and TRBJ1-2; D gene uncertain. V lost 1 base, J lost 1 base, and 10 bases lay in between. This CDR3 has 15 residues. CDR1 MGHRA and CDR2 YSYEKL come from the germline V gene. The CDR3, as DNA: TGCGCCAGCAGCCAAGTCTTTAATCTTAACTATGGCTACACCTTC. It specifies CASSQVFNLNYGYTF.

V is TRBV7-2 and J is TRBJ1-5; 10 bases agree with TRBD1. The CDR3 is 14 residues long. Germline values: CDR1 SGHTA, CDR2 FQGNSA. After removal of 1 base from V and 7 bases from J, the junction contained 1 base not matched to a gene. CDR3 nucleotide sequence: TGTGCCAGCAGCTTAGAGACAGGGGGCCAGCCCCAGCATTTT. Translating gives CASSLETGGQPQHF.

This clonotype was counted only a few times. The CDR3 DNA follows: TGTGCCTGGAGTGTGGGACATCAGCAAGAGACCCAGTACTTC. Residues: CAWSVGHQQETQYF. The V call is TRBV30, the J call TRBJ2-5; D perhaps matches TRBD1 (6 bases). CDR3 size: 14 residues. Trimming stripped 0 bases from V and 2 bases from J, with 10 bases between. The germline CDR1 and CDR2 sequences are GTSNPN and SVGIG (reference sequence).

This clonotype has a handful of counts. The chain joins TRBV4-3 to TRBJ1-6, with 8 bases identical to TRBD1. Looked up from germline, CDR1 is LGHNA and CDR2 is YSLEER. Trimming removed 1 base from V and 5 bases from J; junction bases left unmatched: 1. The CDR3 totals 15 residues. The CDR3 loop is CASSQGGQDNSPLHF. The CDR3 DNA sequence: TGCGCCAGCAGCCAAGGGGGACAGGATAATTCACCCCTCCACTTT.

This clonotype has just a few counts. The chain is built from TRBV7-2 and TRBJ2-3; 11 nucleotides line up with TRBD2. Germline CDR1 is SGHTA and CDR2 is FQGNSA. CDR3 length: 16 residues. J was trimmed by 4 bases and V by 5 bases; bases with no gene match: 8. The CDR3 DNA reads as TGTGCCAGCAGCCCATTCGTAGCGGGAGGGCCAGATACGCAGTATTTT. This sequence encodes CASSPFVAGGPDTQYF.

This clonotype was seen repeatedly, ten times or more. DNA for the CDR3: TGTGCCAGCAGTTTACGGGCACTCCTCACAGATACGCAGTATTTT. Its protein is CASSLRALLTDTQYF. This chain connects TRBV12-3 or TRBV12-4 to TRBJ2-3, with D unresolved. The V end was cut by 2 bases, the J end by 2 bases, with 11 bases between. The length of the CDR3 is 15 residues.

This clonotype has more than one count but fewer than ten. This chain uses TRBV7-2 with TRBJ2-3; the D is unclear. V was shortened by 1 base and J by 0 bases, with 11 bases between the two germline ends. This CDR3 has 16 amino acids. Germline V gives CDR1 SGHTA, CDR2 FQGNSA. In DNA form, the CDR3 reads TGTGCCAGCAGCTTAGATAAGCACACTAGCACAGATACGCAGTATTTT. This codes for CASSLDKHTSTDTQYF.

The chain is built from TRBV10-3 and TRBJ2-1; D is tentatively TRBD1 or TRBD2 (5 bases each). The CDR3 loop spans 12 amino acids. Germline CDR1 and CDR2: ENHRY and SYGVKD. Trimming cost V 9 bases and J 0 bases, with 6 bases left between them. CDR3 DNA: TGTGCCATGGGGGTCTCCTACAATGAGCAGTTCTTC. It translates to CAMGVSYNEQFF.

This clonotype has a handful of counts. The rearrangement uses TRBV12-3 or TRBV12-4 and TRBJ1-2, with 9 positions matching TRBD1. Trimming at V came to 5 bases and at J to 4 bases, leaving 11 bases not matched to a gene. There are 16 residues in the CDR3. CDR3 amino acids: CASSLSYRGLGYGYTF. In nucleotides, the CDR3 is TGTGCCAGCAGTCTATCGTACAGGGGGCTTGGCTATGGCTACACCTTC.

The genes are TRBV5-1 and TRBJ2-7, with a weak D call TRBD2 (6 bases). Germline V CDR1 and CDR2: SGHRS, YFSETQ. The CDR3 has 14 residues. Trimming took 4 bases from V and 3 from J, leaving 14 bases between them. This chain's CDR3 is CASSPAGGNYEQYF. DNA for the CDR3: TGCGCCAGCAGCCCGGCAGGAGGGAACTACGAGCAGTACTTC. Based on the CDR3 plus reference TRBV5-1 and TRBJ2-7, the full variable domain is KAGVTQTPRYLIKTRGQQVTLSCSPISGHRSVSWYQQTPGQGLQFLFEYFSETQRNKGNFPGRFSGRQFSNSRSEMNVSTLELGDSALYLCASSPAGGNYEQYFGPGTRLTVT.

The chain employs TRBV20-1 and TRBJ2-1; D is uncertain. V lost 2 bases and J lost 0, with 8 bases in between. Germline-derived CDR1 and CDR2 are DFQATT and SNEGSKA (reference sequence). The CDR3 runs to 14 residues. The CDR3 loop is CSARWGSSYNEQFF. The CDR3 DNA reads as TGCAGTGCTAGATGGGGAAGCTCCTACAATGAGCAGTTCTTC.

V is TRBV20-1 and J is TRBJ2-7; possibly TRBD2 for D (6 bases). Trimming removed 1 base from V and 1 base from J, with 11 bases in between. Germline V gives CDR1 DFQATT, CDR2 SNEGSKA (reference sequence). This CDR3 spans 14 amino acids. The CDR3 sequence: CSARAISGSYEQYF. Written as DNA, the CDR3 is TGCAGTGCTAGAGCCATTAGCGGTTCCTACGAGCAGTACTTC.

There are a few counts of this clonotype. The CDR3 DNA reads TGTGCCACCAGTGATCCCGGGTTTACTAGCACAGATACGCAGTATTTT. It specifies CATSDPGFTSTDTQYF. The chain is built from TRBV24-1 and TRBJ2-3, with no clear D. The V end lost 3 bases, the J end lost 0 bases, and 12 bases lay between the germline ends. This CDR3 is 16 amino acids long. Germline values: CDR1 KGHDR, CDR2 SFDVKD.

This clonotype has more than one count but fewer than ten. CDR3 amino acids: CASSPSSFTSGGAETQYF. CDR3 DNA: TGTGCCAGCAGCCCTTCATCCTTCACTAGCGGGGGGGCCGAGACCCAGTACTTC. The chain is built from TRBV3-1 and TRBJ2-5, with 13 bases lining up with TRBD2. The germline V gene encodes CDR1 LGHDT and CDR2 YNNKEL (reference sequence). The CDR3 covers 18 residues. V dropped 4 bases and J dropped 5; count of bases not matched to a gene: 13.

The chain is built from TRBV3-1 and TRBJ2-1; TRBD2 agrees at 7 bases. Germline V gives CDR1 LGHDT, CDR2 YNNKEL (reference sequence). The CDR3 has 13 amino acids. V shed 1 base and J 9 bases; nucleotides not matched to a gene: 3. The CDR3 nucleotides are TGTGCCAGCAGCCAAGGGGGGGGGTTTGAGCAGTTCTTC. As protein: CASSQGGGFEQFF.

The rearrangement joins TRBV12-3 or TRBV12-4 to TRBJ1-3; D may be TRBD1 (5 bases). V lost 1 base and J lost 8, with 9 bases in between. CDR3 length: 13 amino acids. The CDR3 protein is CASSLERGDTIYF. The CDR3 region has the DNA TGTGCCAGCAGTTTAGAAAGGGGCGACACCATATATTTT.

This clonotype was counted a few times. The J gene is TRBJ1-1, the V gene TRBV4-3; the D gene is possibly TRBD1 (5 bases). Germline loops: CDR1 LGHNA, CDR2 YSLEER. Between the trimmed V and J ends, which lost 3 bases and 3 bases, there was a span of 17 bases. This CDR3 has 16 residues. CDR3 region: CASSQATGPRDTEAFF. The CDR3 nucleotides are TGCGCCAGCAGCCAGGCCACTGGGCCCAGGGACACTGAAGCTTTCTTT.

This rearrangement joins TRBV9 to TRBJ2-7, with a possible D match to TRBD2 (6 bases). V was clipped by 7 bases and J by 6 bases, with 14 bases between them. Germline loops: CDR1 SGDLS, CDR2 YYNGEE. This CDR3 comprises 12 residues. Written as DNA, the CDR3 is TGTGCCAGCGGAGGGTCCGGGGGCGAGCAGTACTTC. As protein: CASGGSGGEQYF.

This clonotype was counted between two and nine times. This chain connects TRBV24-1 to TRBJ2-3, with D possibly TRBD2 on 6 matching bases. The CDR3 is 15 residues long. Trimming cost V 7 bases and J 3 bases, with 16 bases left between them. From germline, CDR1 is KGHDR and CDR2 SFDVKD. The CDR3: CATSTGVRETDTQYF. The CDR3 nucleotides are TGTGCCACCAGCACGGGAGTAAGGGAGACAGATACGCAGTATTTT.

This clonotype has only a few counts. This chain connects TRBV18 to TRBJ2-3; perhaps TRBD2 as D (5 bases). V lost 6 bases and J 0 bases, leaving 13 bases between the germline ends. The CDR3 covers 15 residues. Germline V CDR1 and CDR2: KGHSH, LQKENI. As DNA, the CDR3 is TGTGCCAGCTCGCAACTAGAGAGGAGCACAGATACGCAGTATTTT. Residues: CASSQLERSTDTQYF.

The rearrangement uses TRBV2 and TRBJ2-4; TRBD1 aligns across 10 bases. Germline CDR1 SNHLY, CDR2 FYNNEI. This CDR3 has 16 amino acids. V was clipped by 6 bases and J by 8 bases; unmatched bases: 13. The CDR3 DNA follows: TGTGCCAGCAGCGACCGTTTGGGGACAGGGGTGGACATTCAGTACTTC. Protein sequence: CASSDRLGTGVDIQYF.

In regard to this clonotype: A read error may account for a junction end that differs from germline. The J gene is TRBJ2-3, the V gene TRBV4-1; 11 nucleotides align to TRBD1. Germline V gene sequence: CDR1 MGHRA, CDR2 YSYEKL. This CDR3 is 13 amino acids long. The CDR3 DNA follows: TGCGCCAGCAGCCAGGGGGACAGGGGGTCCAAGGATTTT. Its translation is CASSQGDRGSKDF.

This chain joins TRBV11-3 and TRBJ2-1, with 7 nucleotides matching TRBD2. This CDR3 comprises 14 residues. With V trimmed by 2 bases and J by 3 bases, 1 base remained unmatched. Germline CDR1 reads SGHNT; CDR2 reads YENEEA. The CDR3 nucleotides read TGTGCCAGCAGCTTAAGGGACTACTACAATGAGCAGTTCTTC. It is translated as CASSLRDYYNEQFF.

V usage is TRBV25-1 and J usage is TRBJ2-1; the D is unclear. The CDR3 is 13 residues long. Trimming took off 4 bases at V and 10 bases at J, with 14 bases between the two ends. Germline V gives CDR1 MGHDK, CDR2 SYGVNS. CDR3 residues: CASSATGTKEQFF. CDR3 DNA sequence: TGTGCCAGCAGTGCTACGGGTACTAAGGAGCAGTTCTTC.

This clonotype was detected many times. V usage is TRBV12-3 or TRBV12-4 and J usage is TRBJ1-5; perhaps TRBD1 as D (6 bases). This CDR3 contains 13 residues. Trimming took off 8 bases at V and 5 bases at J, with 13 bases between the two ends. The DNA of the CDR3 is TGTGCCAGCGAAGGGGGTAACGATCAGCCCCAGCATTTT. This sequence encodes CASEGGNDQPQHF.

The chain is built from TRBV5-6 and TRBJ1-3; 9 positions match TRBD1. V shed 6 bases and J 4 bases; nucleotides not matched to a gene: 5. The CDR3 totals 14 residues. Germline-derived CDR1 and CDR2 are SGHDT and YYEEEE. The CDR3 reads CASNYRGPGNTIYF. The CDR3 DNA reads TGTGCCAGCAACTACAGGGGGCCCGGAAACACCATATATTTT.

The chain links TRBV10-3 to TRBJ1-1; D gene ambiguous. V dropped 3 bases and J dropped 6 bases, with 5 bases sitting between them. The germline CDR1 and CDR2 sequences are ENHRY and SYGVKD. The CDR3 has 11 amino acids. CDR3: CAISDRAEAFF. As DNA, the CDR3 is TGTGCCATCAGTGATAGGGCTGAAGCTTTCTTT.

This clonotype was detected a few times. The rearrangement uses TRBV4-3 and TRBJ2-3, with unresolved D. Germline V gene sequence: CDR1 LGHNA, CDR2 YSLEER. The ends were cut back, 0 bases at V and 4 bases at J, with 11 bases in the middle. The CDR3 contains 15 residues. DNA of the CDR3: TGCGCCAGCAGCCAAGATGGGGTAGTAGCAGATACGCAGTATTTT. Residues: CASSQDGVVADTQYF.

This clonotype was recorded many times. The junction and the germline gene differ at one end; a read error may be behind it. The chain uses TRBV9 and TRBJ1-1, with 8 bases identical to TRBD1. This CDR3 spans 15 amino acids. CDR1 and CDR2 from the germline V gene are SGDLS and YYNGEE. The CDR3 DNA sequence: TGTGCCAGCAGCGTAGATCCCGACAGGGGAACTGGAGCTTTCTTT. Protein sequence: CASSVDPDRGTGAFF.